This T cell receptor beta chain was identified during a study of blood T cell repertoires in COVID-19. About the research overall: Material from acute and convalescent COVID-19 was sourced from the United States, Italy and Spain.

Enrolled during active infection, Seattle patients were then followed longitudinally. Original processing methods: Nucleated cell counts were estimated from reference gene primer amplification. Produced via immunoSEQ multiplex PCR; TCRdb's table is partial and in-frame only. The DNA gave D and trimming, while V, J and clone size come from that table. The repertoire has fewer than 300,000 clones, around 85% of them found once; the top ten carry more than 1.1%. V lost 5 bases to trimming and J lost 3 bases, with 10 bases between them. The CDR3 runs to 13 residues. CDR1 is MNHEY, CDR2 SVGAGI, per germline.

The chain couples TRBV6-5 to TRBJ1-1; D is undetermined. Sequenced material: peripheral blood. The clonotype comes from a human donor with COVID-19, enrolled during active disease. The donor label of this sample is uncertain. Here the CDR3 reads CASSLDGDTEAFF. CDR3 nucleotide sequence: TGTGCCAGCAGTCTCGACGGAGACACTGAAGCTTTCTTT.